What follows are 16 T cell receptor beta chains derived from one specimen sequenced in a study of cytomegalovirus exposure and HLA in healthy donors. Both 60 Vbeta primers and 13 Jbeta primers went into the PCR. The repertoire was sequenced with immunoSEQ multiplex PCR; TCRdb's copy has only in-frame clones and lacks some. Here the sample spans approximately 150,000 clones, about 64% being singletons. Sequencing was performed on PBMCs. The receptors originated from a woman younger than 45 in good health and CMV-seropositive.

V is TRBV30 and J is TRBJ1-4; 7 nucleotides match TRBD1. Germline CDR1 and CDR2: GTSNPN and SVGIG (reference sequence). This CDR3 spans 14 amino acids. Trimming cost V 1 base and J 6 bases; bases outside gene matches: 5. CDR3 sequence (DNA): TGTGCCTGGAGTGGAGGGACAGTTTATGAAAAACTGTTTTTT. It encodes CAWSGGTVYEKLFF.

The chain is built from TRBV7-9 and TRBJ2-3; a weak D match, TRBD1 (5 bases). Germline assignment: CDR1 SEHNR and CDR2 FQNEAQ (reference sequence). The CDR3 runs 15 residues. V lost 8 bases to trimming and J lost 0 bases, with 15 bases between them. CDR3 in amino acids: CASRLMDTSTDTQYF. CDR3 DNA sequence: TGTGCCAGCCGATTGATGGACACCAGCACAGATACGCAGTATTTT.

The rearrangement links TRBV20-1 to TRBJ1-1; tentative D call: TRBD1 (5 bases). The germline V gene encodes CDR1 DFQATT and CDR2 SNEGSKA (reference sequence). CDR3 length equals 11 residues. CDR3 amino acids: CSGGDLTEAFF. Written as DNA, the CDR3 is TGCAGCGGGGGGGACCTCACTGAAGCTTTCTTT.

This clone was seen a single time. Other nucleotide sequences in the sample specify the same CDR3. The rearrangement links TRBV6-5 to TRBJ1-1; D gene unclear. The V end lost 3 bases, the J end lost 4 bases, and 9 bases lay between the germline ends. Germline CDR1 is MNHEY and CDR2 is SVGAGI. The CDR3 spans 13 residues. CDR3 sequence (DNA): TGTGCCAGCAGTTATAGCCCGAGCACTGAAGCTTTCTTT. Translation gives CASSYSPSTEAFF.

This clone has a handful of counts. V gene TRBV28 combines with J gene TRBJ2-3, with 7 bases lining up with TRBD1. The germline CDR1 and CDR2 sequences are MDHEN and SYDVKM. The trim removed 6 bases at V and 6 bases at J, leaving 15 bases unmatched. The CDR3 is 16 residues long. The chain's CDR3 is CASRQQGRGWSDTQYF. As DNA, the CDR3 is TGTGCCAGCAGGCAACAAGGCAGGGGGTGGTCGGATACGCAGTATTTT.

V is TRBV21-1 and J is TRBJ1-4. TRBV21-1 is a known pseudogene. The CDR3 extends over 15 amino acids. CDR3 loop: CASSKGYRRAEKLFF. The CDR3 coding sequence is TGTGCCAGCAGCAAAGGTTACCGGCGGGCTGAAAAACTGTTTTTT.

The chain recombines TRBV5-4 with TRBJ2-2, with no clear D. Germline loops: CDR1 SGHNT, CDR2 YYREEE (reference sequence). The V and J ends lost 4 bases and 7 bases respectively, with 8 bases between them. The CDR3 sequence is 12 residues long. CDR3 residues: CASSRGSGELFF. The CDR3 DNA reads TGTGCCAGCAGCCGAGGAAGCGGGGAGCTGTTTTTT.

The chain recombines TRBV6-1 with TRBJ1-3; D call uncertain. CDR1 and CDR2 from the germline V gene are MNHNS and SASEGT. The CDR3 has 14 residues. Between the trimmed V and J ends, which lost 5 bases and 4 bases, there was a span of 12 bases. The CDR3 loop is CASSIENLGNTIYF. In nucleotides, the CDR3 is TGTGCCAGCAGTATTGAGAATCTAGGAAACACCATATATTTT.

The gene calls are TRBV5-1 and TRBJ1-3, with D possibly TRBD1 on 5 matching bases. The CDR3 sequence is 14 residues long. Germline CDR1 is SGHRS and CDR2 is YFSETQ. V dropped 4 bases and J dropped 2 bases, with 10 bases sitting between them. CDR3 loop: CASSQPGPGNTIYF. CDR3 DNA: TGCGCCAGCAGCCAACCAGGGCCTGGAAACACCATATATTTT.

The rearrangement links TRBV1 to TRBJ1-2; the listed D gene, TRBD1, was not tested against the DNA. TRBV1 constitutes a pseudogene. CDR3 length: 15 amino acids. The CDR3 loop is CTSSQGTGQGGGYTF. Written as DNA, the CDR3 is TGCACCAGCAGCCAAGGCACGGGACAAGGTGGCGGCTACACCTTC.

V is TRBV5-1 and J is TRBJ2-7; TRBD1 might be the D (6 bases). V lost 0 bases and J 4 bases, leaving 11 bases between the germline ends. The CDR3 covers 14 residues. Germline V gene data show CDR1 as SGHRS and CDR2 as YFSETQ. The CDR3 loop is CASSLGAGEYEQYF. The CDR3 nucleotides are TGCGCCAGCAGCTTGGGGGCAGGGGAGTACGAGCAGTACTTC. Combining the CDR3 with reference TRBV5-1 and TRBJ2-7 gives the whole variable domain KAGVTQTPRYLIKTRGQQVTLSCSPISGHRSVSWYQQTPGQGLQFLFEYFSETQRNKGNFPGRFSGRQFSNSRSEMNVSTLELGDSALYLCASSLGAGEYEQYFGPGTRLTVT.

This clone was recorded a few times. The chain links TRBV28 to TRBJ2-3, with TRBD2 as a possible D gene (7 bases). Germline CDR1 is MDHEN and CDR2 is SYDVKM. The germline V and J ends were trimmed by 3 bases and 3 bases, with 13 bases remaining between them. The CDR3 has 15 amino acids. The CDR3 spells CASSLAGAETDTQYF. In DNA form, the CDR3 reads TGTGCCAGCAGTTTGGCGGGGGCAGAAACAGATACGCAGTATTTT.

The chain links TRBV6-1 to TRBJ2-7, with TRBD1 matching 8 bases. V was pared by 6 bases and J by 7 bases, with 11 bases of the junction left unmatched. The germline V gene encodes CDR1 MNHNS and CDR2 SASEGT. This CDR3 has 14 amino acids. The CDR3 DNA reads TGTGCCAGCAGGCGGGGACAGGTTCTTTGGGAGCAGTACTTC. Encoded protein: CASRRGQVLWEQYF.

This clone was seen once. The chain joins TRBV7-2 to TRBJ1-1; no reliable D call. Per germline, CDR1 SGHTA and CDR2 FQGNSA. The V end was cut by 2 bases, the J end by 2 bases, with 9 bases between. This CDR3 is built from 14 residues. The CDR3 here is CASSLLGSNTEAFF. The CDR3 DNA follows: TGTGCCAGCAGCTTACTTGGCAGTAACACTGAAGCTTTCTTT.

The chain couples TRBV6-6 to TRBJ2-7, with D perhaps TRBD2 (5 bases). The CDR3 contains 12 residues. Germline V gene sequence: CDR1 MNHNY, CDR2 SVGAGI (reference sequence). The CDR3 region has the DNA TGTGTCACGGGGAGCGGAGCCTACGAGCAGTACTTC. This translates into CVTGSGAYEQYF.

The CDR3 is CASSHPGQGFSGANVLTF. In DNA form, the CDR3 reads TGTGCCAGCAGTCACCCGGGACAGGGTTTCTCTGGGGCCAACGTCCTGACTTTC. The chain links TRBV7-9 to TRBJ2-6; the match to TRBD1 covers 9 bases. CDR3 length: 18 residues. The junction had 9 bases not matched to a gene; V was cut back by 6 bases and J by 0 bases. Germline CDR1 SEHNR, CDR2 FQNEAQ (reference sequence).